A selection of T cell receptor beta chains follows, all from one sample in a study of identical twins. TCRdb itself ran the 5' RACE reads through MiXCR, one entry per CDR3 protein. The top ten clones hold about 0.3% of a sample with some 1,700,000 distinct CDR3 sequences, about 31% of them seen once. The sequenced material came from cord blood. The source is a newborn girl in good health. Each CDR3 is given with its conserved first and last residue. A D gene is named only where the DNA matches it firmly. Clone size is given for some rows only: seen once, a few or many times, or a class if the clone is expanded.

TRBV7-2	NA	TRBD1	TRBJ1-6	CASSLFPGQRDSPLHF	TGTGCCAGCAGCTTATTCCCGGGACAGCGAGATTCACCCCTCCACTTT
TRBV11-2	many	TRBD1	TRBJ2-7	CASSLDLTGVDEQYF	TGTGCCAGCAGCTTAGATCTGACAGGGGTGGACGAGCAGTACTTC
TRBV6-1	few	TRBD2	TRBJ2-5	CASSIPGGETQYF	TGTGCCAGCAGTATACCGGGGGGAGAGACCCAGTACTTC
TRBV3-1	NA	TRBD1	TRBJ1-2	CASSQTGGSGYTF	TGTGCCAGCAGCCAAACAGGGGGCTCTGGCTACACCTTC
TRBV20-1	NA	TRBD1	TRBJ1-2	CSAGTGQNNYGYTF	TGCAGTGCCGGTACGGGACAGAATAACTATGGCTACACCTTC
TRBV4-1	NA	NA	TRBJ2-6	CASSPPLRDTPESGANVLTF	TGCGCCAGCAGCCCACCTCTTCGGGACACCCCCGAATCTGGGGCCAACGTCCTGACTTTC
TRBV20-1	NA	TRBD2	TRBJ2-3	CSAQLAGPTDTQYF	TGCAGTGCTCAACTAGCGGGGCCCACAGATACGCAGTATTTT
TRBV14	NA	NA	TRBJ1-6	CASSHTGRNSPLHF	TGTGCCAGCAGCCACACAGGGCGAAATTCACCCCTCCACTTT
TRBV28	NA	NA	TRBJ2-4	CASSFRAWQGRAKNIQYF	TGTGCCAGCAGTTTTAGGGCGTGGCAGGGTCGGGCCAAAAACATTCAGTACTTC
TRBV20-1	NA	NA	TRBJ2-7	CSARDYPCSAASYEQYF	TGCAGTGCTAGAGATTATCCCTGCAGCGCAGCATCTTACGAGCAGTACTTC
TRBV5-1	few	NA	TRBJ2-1	CASSAGLPSYNEQFF	TGCGCCAGCAGCGCGGGACTCCCTTCCTACAATGAGCAGTTCTTC